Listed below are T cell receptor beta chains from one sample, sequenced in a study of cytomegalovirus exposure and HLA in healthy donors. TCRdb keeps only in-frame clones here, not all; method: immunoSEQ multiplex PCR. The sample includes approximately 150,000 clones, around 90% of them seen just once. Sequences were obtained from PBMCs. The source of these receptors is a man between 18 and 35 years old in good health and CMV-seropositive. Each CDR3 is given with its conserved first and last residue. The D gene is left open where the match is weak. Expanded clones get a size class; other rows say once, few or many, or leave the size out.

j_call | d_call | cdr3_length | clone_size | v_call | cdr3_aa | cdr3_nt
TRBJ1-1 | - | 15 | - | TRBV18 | CASSPGQGPASEAFF | TGTGCCAGCTCACCCGGACAAGGCCCAGCAAGTGAAGCTTTCTTT
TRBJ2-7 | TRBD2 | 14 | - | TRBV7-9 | CASSLQRGTYEQYF | TGTGCCAGCAGCTTACAGCGGGGGACCTACGAGCAGTACTTC
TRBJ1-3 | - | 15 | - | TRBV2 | CASSLHRRDGNTIYF | TGTGCCAGCAGTTTGCATAGGAGAGATGGAAACACCATATATTTT
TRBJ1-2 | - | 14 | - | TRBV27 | CASSSLGRDDGYTF | TGTGCCAGCAGTTCTCTCGGGAGGGACGATGGCTACACCTTC
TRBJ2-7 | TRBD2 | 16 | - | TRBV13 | CASSRGLAGGSYEQYF | TGTGCCAGCAGCCGGGGACTAGCGGGAGGGTCCTACGAGCAGTACTTC
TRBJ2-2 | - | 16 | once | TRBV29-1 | CSVEDRGPTNTGELFF | TGCAGCGTTGAAGATCGAGGGCCTACGAACACCGGGGAGCTGTTTTTT
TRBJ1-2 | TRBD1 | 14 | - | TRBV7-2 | CASSPGQGNYGYTF | TGTGCCAGCAGCCCTGGACAGGGGAACTATGGCTACACCTTC
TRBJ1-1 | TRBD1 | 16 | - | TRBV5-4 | CASSRDRERMNTEAFF | TGTGCCAGCAGCCGGGACAGGGAACGCATGAACACTGAAGCTTTCTTT
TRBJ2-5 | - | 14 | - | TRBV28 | CASSFRQEEETQYF | TGTGCCAGCAGTTTTAGACAGGAAGAAGAGACCCAGTACTTC
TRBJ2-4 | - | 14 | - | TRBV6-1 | CASSEGVLQNIQYF | TGTGCCAGCAGTGAGGGAGTACTCCAAAACATTCAGTACTTC
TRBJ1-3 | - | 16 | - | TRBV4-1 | CASSQDRDSSGNTIYF | TGCGCCAGCAGCCAAGATCGGGATAGCTCTGGAAACACCATATATTTT
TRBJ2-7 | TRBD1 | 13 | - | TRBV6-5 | CASAGTGGDEQYF | TGTGCCAGCGCCGGGACAGGGGGCGACGAGCAGTACTTC
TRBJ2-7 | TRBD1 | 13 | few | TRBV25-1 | CATLGQGAYEQYF | TGTGCCACCTTAGGGCAGGGGGCATACGAGCAGTACTTC
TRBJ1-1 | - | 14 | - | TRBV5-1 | CASSIPTSNTEAFF | TGCGCCAGCAGTATCCCCACATCGAACACTGAAGCTTTCTTT
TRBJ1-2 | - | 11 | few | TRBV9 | CASSQGYGYTF | TGTGCCAGCAGCCAGGGTTATGGCTACACCTTC
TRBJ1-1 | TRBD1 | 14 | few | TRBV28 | CASRMDRGRGEAFF | TGTGCCAGCAGAATGGACAGGGGGCGCGGTGAAGCTTTCTTT
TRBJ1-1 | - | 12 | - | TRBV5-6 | CASSPGNTEAFF | TGTGCCAGCAGCCCAGGGAACACTGAAGCTTTCTTT
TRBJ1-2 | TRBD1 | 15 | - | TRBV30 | CAFVPGTGLGYGYTF | TGTGCCTTTGTGCCCGGGACAGGACTCGGATATGGCTACACCTTC
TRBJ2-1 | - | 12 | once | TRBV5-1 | CASSRTVNEQFF | TGCGCCAGCAGCCGGACAGTAAATGAGCAGTTCTTC
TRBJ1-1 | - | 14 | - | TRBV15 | CATSRNRDGTEAFF | TGTGCCACCAGCCGGAACAGGGATGGCACTGAAGCTTTCTTT
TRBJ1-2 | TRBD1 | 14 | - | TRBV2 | CASEGQGKNYGYTF | TGTGCCAGCGAGGGACAGGGAAAGAACTATGGCTACACCTTC
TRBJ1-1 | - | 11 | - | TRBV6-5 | CASSSGGRAFF | TGTGCCAGCAGTTCCGGCGGGCGAGCTTTCTTT
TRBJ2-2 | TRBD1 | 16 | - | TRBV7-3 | CASSLRARGLTGELFF | TGTGCCAGCAGCTTAAGGGCCAGGGGGTTGACCGGGGAGCTGTTTTTT
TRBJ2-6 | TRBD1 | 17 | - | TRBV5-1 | CASSWGTASSGANVLTF | TGCGCCAGCAGCTGGGGGACAGCGAGCTCTGGGGCCAACGTCCTGACTTTC